This TCR beta chain was identified in a study of Ad26.COV2.S vaccination and SARS-CoV-2 variants. Findings and limits, study-wide: Comparability of non-spike TCR breadth was observed across vaccine and placebo recipients.

The repertoire was sequenced with immunoSEQ multiplex PCR; TCRdb's copy has only in-frame clones and lacks some. The data hold about 350,000 clones, with roughly 90% observed a single time. Treatment specified: approximately 18 received Ad26.COV2.S at low or high dose, single or two shots; several received placebo; per-sample allocation not given. The samples date from day 63 after the first vaccine or placebo injection. Note on this clone: Its matching antigen is unknown.

This specimen was peripheral blood, taken in a trial of Ad26.COV2.S vaccine versus placebo. This TCR came from a person aged 18 to 65 who received the Ad26.COV2.S COVID-19 vaccine or a placebo.

Here the CDR3 reads CASTPGLLTDTQYF. CDR3 in DNA: TGTGCCAGCACCCCGGGACTTCTCACAGATACGCAGTATTTT. The chain is built from TRBV7-6 and TRBJ2-3; D is perhaps TRBD2 (6 bases). V lost 7 bases and J lost 2, with 13 bases in between. Germline V gene sequence: CDR1 SGHVS, CDR2 FNYEAQ. The CDR3 is 14 amino acids. Full variable domain (outside the CDR3, taken from reference TRBV7-6 and TRBJ2-3): GAGVSQSPRYKVTKRGQDVALRCDPISGHVSLYWYRQALGQGPEFLTYFNYEAQQDKSGLPNDRFSAERPEGSISTLTIQRTEQRDSAMYRCASTPGLLTDTQYFGPGTRLTVL.